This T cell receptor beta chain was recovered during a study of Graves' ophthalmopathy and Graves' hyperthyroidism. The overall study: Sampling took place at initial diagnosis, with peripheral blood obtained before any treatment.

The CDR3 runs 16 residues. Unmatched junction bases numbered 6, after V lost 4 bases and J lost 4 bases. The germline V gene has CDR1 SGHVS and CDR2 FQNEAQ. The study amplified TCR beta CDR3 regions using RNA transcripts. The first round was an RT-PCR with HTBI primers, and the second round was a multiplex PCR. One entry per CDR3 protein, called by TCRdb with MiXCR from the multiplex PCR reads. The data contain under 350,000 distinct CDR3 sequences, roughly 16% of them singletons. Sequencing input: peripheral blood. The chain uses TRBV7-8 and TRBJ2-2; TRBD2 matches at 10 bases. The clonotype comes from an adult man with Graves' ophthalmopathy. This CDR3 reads CASSSRTSGSTGELFF. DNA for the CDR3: TGTGCCAGCAGCTCTCGGACTAGCGGAAGCACCGGGGAGCTGTTTTTT.